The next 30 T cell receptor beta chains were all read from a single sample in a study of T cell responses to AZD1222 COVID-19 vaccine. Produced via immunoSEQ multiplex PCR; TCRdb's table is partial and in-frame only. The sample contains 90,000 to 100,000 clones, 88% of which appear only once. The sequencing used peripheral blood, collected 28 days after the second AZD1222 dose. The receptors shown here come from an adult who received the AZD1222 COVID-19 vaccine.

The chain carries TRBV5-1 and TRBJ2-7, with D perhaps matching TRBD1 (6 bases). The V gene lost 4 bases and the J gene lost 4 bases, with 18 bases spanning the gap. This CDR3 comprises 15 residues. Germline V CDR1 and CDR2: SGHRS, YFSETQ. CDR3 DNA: TGCGCCAGCAGCGTTGAAGTAAGGGGGACGTACGAGCAGTACTTC. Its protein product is CASSVEVRGTYEQYF.

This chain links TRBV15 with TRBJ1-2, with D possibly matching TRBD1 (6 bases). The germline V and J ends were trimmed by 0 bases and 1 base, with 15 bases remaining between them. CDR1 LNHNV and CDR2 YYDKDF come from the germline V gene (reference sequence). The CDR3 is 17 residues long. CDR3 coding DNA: TGTGCCACCAGCAGAGATAAGGGGGAGCAAATTAACTATGGCTACACCTTC. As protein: CATSRDKGEQINYGYTF.

In nucleotides, the CDR3 is TGCGCCAGCAGCCTTGGAGAGGGGTCGGGCTACAATGAGCAGTTCTTC. Translation: CASSLGEGSGYNEQFF. The chain joins TRBV5-1 to TRBJ2-1; D may correspond to TRBD1 or TRBD2 (5 bases each). CDR1 is SGHRS and CDR2 is YFSETQ in the germline V gene. This CDR3 is 16 amino acids long. The ends were cut back, 4 bases at V and 3 bases at J, with 17 bases in the middle.

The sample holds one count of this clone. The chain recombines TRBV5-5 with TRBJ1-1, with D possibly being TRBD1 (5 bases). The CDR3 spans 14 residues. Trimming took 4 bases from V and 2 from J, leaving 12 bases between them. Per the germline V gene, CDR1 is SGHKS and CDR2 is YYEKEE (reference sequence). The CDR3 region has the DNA TGTGCCAGCAGCATAGGGGCAGCTAACACTGAAGCTTTCTTT. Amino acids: CASSIGAANTEAFF. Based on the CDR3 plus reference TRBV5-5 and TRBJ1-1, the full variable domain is DAGVTQSPTHLIKTRGQQVTLRCSPISGHKSVSWYQQVLGQGPQFIFQYYEKEERGRGNFPDRFSARQFPNYSSELNVNALLLGDSALYLCASSIGAANTEAFFGQGTRLTVV.

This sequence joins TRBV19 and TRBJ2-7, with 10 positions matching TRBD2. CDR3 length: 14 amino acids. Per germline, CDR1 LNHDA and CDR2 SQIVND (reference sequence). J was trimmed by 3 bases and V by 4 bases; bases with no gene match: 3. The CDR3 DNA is TGTGCCAGTAGTACTAGCGGGAGCTTCTACGAGCAGTACTTC. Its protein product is CASSTSGSFYEQYF.

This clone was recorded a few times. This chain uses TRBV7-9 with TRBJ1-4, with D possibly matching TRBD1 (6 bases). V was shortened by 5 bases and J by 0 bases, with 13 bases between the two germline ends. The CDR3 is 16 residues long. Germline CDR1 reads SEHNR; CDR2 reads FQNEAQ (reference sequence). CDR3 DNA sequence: TGTGCCAGCAGCCCTGGACAGCTCCCAACTAATGAAAAACTGTTTTTT. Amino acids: CASSPGQLPTNEKLFF.

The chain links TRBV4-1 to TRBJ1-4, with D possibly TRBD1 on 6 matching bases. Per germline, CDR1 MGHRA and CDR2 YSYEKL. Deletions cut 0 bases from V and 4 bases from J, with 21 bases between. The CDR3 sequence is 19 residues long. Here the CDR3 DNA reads TGCGCCAGCAGCCAAGATGGTCGTAGGGGGGCAGCCCTTAATGAAAAACTGTTTTTT. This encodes CASSQDGRRGAALNEKLFF.

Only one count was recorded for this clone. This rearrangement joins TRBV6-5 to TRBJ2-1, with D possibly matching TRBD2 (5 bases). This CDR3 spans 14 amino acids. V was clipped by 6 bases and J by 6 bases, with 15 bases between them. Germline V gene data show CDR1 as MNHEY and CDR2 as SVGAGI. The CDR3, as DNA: TGTGCCAGCAGGGACGGAGGCAAGGGCAATGAGCAGTTCTTC. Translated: CASRDGGKGNEQFF.

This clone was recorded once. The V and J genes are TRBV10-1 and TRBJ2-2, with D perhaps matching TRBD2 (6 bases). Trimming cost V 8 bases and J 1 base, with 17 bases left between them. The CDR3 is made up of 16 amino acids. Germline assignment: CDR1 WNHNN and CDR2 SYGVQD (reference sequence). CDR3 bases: TGCGCCAGCGGGCGAAGCGGGCAAGAGAACACCGGGGAGCTGTTTTTT. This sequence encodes CASGRSGQENTGELFF.

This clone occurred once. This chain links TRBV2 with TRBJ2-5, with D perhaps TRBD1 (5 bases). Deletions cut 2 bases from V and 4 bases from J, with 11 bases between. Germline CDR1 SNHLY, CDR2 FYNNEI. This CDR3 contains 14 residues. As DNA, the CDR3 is TGTGCCAGCAGTGAACAGGGAAGTGGAGAGACCCAGTACTTC. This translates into CASSEQGSGETQYF.

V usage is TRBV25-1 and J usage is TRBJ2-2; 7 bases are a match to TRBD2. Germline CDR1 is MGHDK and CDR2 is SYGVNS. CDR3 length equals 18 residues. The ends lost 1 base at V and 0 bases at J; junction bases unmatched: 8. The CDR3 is CASSEWEVAGANTGELFF. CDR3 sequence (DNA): TGTGCCAGCAGTGAATGGGAAGTCGCGGGAGCGAACACCGGGGAGCTGTTTTTT.

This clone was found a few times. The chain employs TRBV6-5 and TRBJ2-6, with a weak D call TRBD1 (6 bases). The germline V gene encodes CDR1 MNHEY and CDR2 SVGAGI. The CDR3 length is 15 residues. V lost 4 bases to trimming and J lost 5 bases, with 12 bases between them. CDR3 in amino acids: CASSFTGIRANVLTF. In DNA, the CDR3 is TGTGCCAGCAGTTTCACAGGGATCAGGGCCAACGTCCTGACTTTC.

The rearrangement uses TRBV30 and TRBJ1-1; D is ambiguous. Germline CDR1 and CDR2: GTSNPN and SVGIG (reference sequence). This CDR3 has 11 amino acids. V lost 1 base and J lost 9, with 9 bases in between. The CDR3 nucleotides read TGTGCCTGGAGTGAGGGCAGCAAAGCTTTCTTT. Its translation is CAWSEGSKAFF.

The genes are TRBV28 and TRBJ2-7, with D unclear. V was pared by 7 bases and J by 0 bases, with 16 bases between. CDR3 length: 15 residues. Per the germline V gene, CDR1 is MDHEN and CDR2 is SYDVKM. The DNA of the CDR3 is TGTGCCAGCACCACCGCGGACGCTAGCTCCTACGAGCAGTACTTC. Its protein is CASTTADASSYEQYF.

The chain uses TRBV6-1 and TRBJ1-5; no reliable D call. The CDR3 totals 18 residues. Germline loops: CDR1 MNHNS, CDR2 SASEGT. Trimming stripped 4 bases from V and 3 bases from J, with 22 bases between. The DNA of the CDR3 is TGTGCCAGCAGTGGAAGCGGTGGTCCAGGAGGGAACAATCAGCCCCAGCATTTT. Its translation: CASSGSGGPGGNNQPQHF.

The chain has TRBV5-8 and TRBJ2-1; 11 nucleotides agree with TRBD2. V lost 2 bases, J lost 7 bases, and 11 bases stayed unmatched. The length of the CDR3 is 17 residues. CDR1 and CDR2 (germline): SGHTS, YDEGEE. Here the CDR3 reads CASSFSATSGSRNEQFF. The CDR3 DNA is TGTGCCAGCAGCTTCTCGGCTACTAGCGGGAGCCGTAATGAGCAGTTCTTC.

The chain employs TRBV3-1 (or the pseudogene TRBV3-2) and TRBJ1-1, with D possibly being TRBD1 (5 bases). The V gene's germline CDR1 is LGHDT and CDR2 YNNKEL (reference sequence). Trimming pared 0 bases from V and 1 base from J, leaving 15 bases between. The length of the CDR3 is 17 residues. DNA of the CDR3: TGTGCCAGCAGCCAAGATCGGGGGGATGTTGGGAACACTGAAGCTTTCTTT. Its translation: CASSQDRGDVGNTEAFF.

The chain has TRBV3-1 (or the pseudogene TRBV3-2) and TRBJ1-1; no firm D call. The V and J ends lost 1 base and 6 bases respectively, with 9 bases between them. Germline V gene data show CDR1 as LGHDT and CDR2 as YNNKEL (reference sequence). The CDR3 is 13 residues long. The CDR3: CASSQGARPEAFF. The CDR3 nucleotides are TGTGCCAGCAGCCAAGGGGCTAGACCTGAAGCTTTCTTT.

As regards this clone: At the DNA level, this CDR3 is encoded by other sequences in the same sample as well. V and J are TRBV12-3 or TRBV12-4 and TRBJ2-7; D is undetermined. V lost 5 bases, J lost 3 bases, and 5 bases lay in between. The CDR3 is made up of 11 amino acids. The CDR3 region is CASSPNYEQYF. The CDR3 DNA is TGTGCCAGCAGTCCAAACTACGAGCAGTACTTC.

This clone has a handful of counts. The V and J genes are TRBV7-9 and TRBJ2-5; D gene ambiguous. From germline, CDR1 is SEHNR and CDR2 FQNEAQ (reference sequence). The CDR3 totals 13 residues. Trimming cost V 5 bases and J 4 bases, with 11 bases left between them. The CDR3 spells CASSALFRETQYF. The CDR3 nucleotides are TGTGCCAGCAGCGCCCTTTTTCGAGAGACCCAGTACTTC.

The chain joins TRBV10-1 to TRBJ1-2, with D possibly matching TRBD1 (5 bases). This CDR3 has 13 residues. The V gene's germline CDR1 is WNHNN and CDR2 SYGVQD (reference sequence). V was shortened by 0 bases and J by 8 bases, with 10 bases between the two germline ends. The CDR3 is CASSESGGTGYTF. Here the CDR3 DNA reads TGCGCCAGCAGTGAGTCAGGCGGGACCGGCTACACCTTC.

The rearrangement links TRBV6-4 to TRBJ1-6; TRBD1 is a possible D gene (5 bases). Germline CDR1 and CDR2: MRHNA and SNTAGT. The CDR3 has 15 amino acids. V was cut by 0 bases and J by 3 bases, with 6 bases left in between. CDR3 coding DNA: TGTGCCAGCAGTGACTCGGGACTCTATAATTCACCCCTCCACTTT. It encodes CASSDSGLYNSPLHF.

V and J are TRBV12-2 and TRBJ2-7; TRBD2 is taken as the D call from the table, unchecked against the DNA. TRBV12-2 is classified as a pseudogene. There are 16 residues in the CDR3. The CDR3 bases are TGTGCAAGTCGCTTAGCGCATGGGACTACTCCGTACGAGCAGTACTTC. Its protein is CASRLAHGTTPYEQYF.

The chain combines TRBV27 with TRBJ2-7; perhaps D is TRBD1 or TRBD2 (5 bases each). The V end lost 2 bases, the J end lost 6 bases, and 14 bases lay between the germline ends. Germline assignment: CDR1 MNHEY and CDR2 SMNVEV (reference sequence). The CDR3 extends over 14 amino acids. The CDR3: CASSLKPGTGEQYF. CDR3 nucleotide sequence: TGTGCCAGCAGTTTAAAACCCGGGACCGGCGAGCAGTACTTC.

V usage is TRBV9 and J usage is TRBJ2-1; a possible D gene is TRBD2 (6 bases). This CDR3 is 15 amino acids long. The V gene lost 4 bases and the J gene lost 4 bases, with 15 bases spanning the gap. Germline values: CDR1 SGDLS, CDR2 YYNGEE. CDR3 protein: CASSLGGGAYNEQFF. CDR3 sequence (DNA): TGTGCCAGCAGCCTGGGGGGTGGGGCTTACAATGAGCAGTTCTTC.

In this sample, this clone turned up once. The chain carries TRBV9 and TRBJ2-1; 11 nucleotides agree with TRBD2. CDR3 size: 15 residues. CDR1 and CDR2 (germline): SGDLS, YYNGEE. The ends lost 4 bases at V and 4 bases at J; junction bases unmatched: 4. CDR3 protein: CASSLSGREYNEQFF. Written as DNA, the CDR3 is TGTGCCAGCAGCCTTAGCGGGAGGGAATACAATGAGCAGTTCTTC.

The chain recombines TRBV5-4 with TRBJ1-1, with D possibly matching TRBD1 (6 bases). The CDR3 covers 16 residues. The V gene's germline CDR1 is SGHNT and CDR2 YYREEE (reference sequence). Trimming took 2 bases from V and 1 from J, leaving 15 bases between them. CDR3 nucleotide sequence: TGTGCCAGCAGCTTTCCCGTGGCAGGGGCGAACACTGAAGCTTTCTTT. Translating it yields CASSFPVAGANTEAFF.

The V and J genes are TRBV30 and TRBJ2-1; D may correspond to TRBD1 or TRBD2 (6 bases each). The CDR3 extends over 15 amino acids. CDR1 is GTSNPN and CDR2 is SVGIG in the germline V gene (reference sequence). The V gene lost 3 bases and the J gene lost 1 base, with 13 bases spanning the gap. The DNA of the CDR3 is TGTGCCTGGAGCGGGGGCAGGGTTTCCTACAATGAGCAGTTCTTC. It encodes CAWSGGRVSYNEQFF.

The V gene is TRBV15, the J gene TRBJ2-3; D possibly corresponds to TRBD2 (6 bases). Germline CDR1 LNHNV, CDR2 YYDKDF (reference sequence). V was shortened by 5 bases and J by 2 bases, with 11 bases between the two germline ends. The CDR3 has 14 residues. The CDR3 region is CATSLGGDTDTQYF. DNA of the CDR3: TGTGCCACCAGCCTCGGGGGAGACACAGATACGCAGTATTTT. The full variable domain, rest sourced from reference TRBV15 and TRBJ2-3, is DAMVIQNPRYQVTQFGKPVTLSCSQTLNHNVMYWYQQKSSQAPKLLFHYYDKDFNNEADTPDNFQSRRPNTSFCFLDIRSPGLGDTAMYLCATSLGGDTDTQYFGPGTRLTVL.

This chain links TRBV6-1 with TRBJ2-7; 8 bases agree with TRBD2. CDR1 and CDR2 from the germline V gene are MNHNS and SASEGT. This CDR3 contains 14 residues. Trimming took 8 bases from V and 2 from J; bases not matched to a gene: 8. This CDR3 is CASGKAGAAYEQYF. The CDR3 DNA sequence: TGTGCCAGCGGTAAAGCGGGAGCAGCCTACGAGCAGTACTTC.